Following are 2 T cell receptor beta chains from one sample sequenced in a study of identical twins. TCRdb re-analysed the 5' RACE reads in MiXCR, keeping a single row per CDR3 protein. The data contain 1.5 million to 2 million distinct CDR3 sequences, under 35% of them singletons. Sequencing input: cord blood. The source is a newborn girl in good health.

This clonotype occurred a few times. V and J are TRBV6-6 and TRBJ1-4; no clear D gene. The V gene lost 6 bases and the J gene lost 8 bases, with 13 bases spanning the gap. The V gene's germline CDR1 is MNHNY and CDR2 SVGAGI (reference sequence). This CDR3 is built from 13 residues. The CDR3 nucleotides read TGTGCCAGCAGCTATCCCTCACTGGAAAAACTGTTTTTT. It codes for CASSYPSLEKLFF.

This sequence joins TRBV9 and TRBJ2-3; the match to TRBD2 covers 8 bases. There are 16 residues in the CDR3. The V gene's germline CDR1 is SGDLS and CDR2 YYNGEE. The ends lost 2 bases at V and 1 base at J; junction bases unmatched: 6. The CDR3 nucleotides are TGTGCCAGCAGCGTTATGGCGACTAGCGGCACAGATACGCAGTATTTT. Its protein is CASSVMATSGTDTQYF. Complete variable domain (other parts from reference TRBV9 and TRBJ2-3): DSGVTQTPKHLITATGQRVTLRCSPRSGDLSVYWYQQSLDQGLQFLIQYYNGEERAKGNILERFSAQQFPDLHSELNLSSLELGDSALYFCASSVMATSGTDTQYFGPGTRLTVL.